The T cell receptor (beta chain) described here comes from a study of blood T cell repertoires in COVID-19. Study-wide context: Two negative PCRs, clearance, or symptom resolution were required of recovered Cohort 3 donors. The study drew acute and convalescent COVID-19 samples from the United States, Italy and Spain.

Authors' data handling: Estimation of nucleated cell counts relied on the amplification of reference gene primers. This table comes from immunoSEQ multiplex PCR, and its TCRdb copy is limited to in-frame clones, with some not included. Clone size and the V and J calls come from that table; the DNA yielded D and trimming. The sample lists 250,000 to 300,000 clones; around 90% were seen once. The participants were between roughly 18 and 100 years old and came from under 25 US areas. The CDR3 loop spans 15 amino acids. Germline CDR1 reads MGHRA; CDR2 reads YSYEKL. Trimming removed 5 bases at V and 6 bases at J, with 19 bases between.

The sequenced material came from PBMCs or T cells enriched from blood (not recorded which). This receptor was obtained from a woman aged 55-69 years in a cohort exposed to, infected with or recovered from COVID-19 (not recorded which). The chain carries TRBV4-1 and TRBJ2-5; D ambiguous. The CDR3 reads CASSWRLPNHKTQYF. DNA of the CDR3: TGCGCCAGCAGCTGGCGACTCCCGAACCATAAGACCCAGTACTTC.